These T cell receptor beta chains were read from a single sample in a study of blood T cells in healthy people across ages. TCRdb processed the 5' RACE reads anew with MiXCR; each CDR3 protein has one entry. The table includes approximately 800,000 distinct CDR3 sequences, roughly 25% detected once. A further study also used this sample, focusing on T cells of mothers and their children.

Specimen: blood. These receptors were collected from a boy younger than 18 in good health. The CDR3 runs from the conserved cysteine through the conserved F or W. Clone size is stated in some rows and not others, as once, few, many or a class when expanded.

size | J | V | CDR3
few | TRBJ1-4 | TRBV5-1 | CAGSLNGQDLNEKLFF
NA | TRBJ1-4 | TRBV7-3 | CASSSTGSVGEKLFF
NA | TRBJ2-1 | TRBV6-1 | CASSNHYNEQFF
few | TRBJ2-5 | TRBV25-1 | CTSGRRMQETQYF
few | TRBJ2-7 | TRBV3-1 | CASSPSNRGYEQYF
NA | TRBJ2-2 | TRBV4-3 | CASRRQGKTGELFF
NA | TRBJ2-5 | TRBV20-1 | CSAKVAGEETQYF
few | NA | TRBV20-1 | CSASLGLFQETQYF
NA | TRBJ2-5 | TRBV29-1 | CSVGQFQETQYF
NA | TRBJ2-4 | TRBV12-3/TRBV12-4 | CASSLASLGQGGKNIQYF
few | TRBJ2-2 | TRBV5-1 | CASPQWFTGELFF
few | TRBJ2-7 | TRBV12-3/TRBV12-4 | CASSRDAREQYF
NA | TRBJ2-5 | TRBV29-1 | CSVEDLTSGQETQYF
few | TRBJ2-2 | TRBV29-1 | CSGLVGVNTGELFF
few | NA | TRBV12-3/TRBV12-4 | CASCGLAGGETQYF
few | TRBJ2-4 | TRBV3-1 | CASSPSGALKNIQYF
few | NA | TRBV10-3 | CAISESMGALYEQYF
NA | NA | TRBV30 | CAWARGGTGAGKQYF
few | TRBJ2-5 | TRBV7-2 | CASSLAVSGETQYF
few | TRBJ2-5 | TRBV7-6 | CASSLAPTETQYF
once | TRBJ2-7 | TRBV5-1 | CASSLGDRVVDEQYF
NA | TRBJ2-2 | TRBV12-3/TRBV12-4 | CASSSDGTNTGELFF
once | TRBJ2-1 | TRBV3-1 | CASSQLASGSFYEQFF
few | TRBJ1-4 | TRBV24-1 | CATSDPGTVHGKLFF
NA | TRBJ2-5 | TRBV7-3 | CASSLIGSGGLYF
few | TRBJ2-3 | TRBV6-5 | CASSSRDRGADTQYF
NA | TRBJ1-1 | TRBV2 | CASSEPGDLLGGTEAFF
NA | TRBJ2-5 | TRBV12-3/TRBV12-4 | CASSLEGQDRETQYF
NA | TRBJ2-3 | TRBV29-1 | CSVGGGGQGDTQYF
NA | TRBJ1-1 | TRBV7-9 | CASSLDLRWPLGTEAFF
few | TRBJ2-5 | TRBV20-1 | CSAPSGLAGGSRQETQYF
NA | TRBJ2-5 | TRBV11-2 | CASSPDRLETQYF
once | TRBJ2-1 | TRBV20-1 | CSARDLNGVSSYNEQFF
NA | TRBJ2-4 | TRBV6-2/TRBV6-3 | CASSYLDAMVKNIQYF
NA | TRBJ1-4 | TRBV12-3/TRBV12-4 | CATVRTGDNEKLFF
few | TRBJ1-3 | TRBV10-2 | CASRDPAGSGNTIYF
NA | TRBJ2-3 | TRBV4-1 | CASSVRDPPDTDTQYF
NA | TRBJ1-4 | TRBV20-1 | CSATLQGANEKLFF
NA | TRBJ1-4 | TRBV6-1 | CASSPSFSLRNEKLFF
NA | NA | TRBV29-1 | CNVYDRDRGSGYEQYF
few | TRBJ2-7 | TRBV4-2 | CASSQMTRGDEQYF
NA | TRBJ2-3 | TRBV3-1 | CASSQVLAGAADTQYF